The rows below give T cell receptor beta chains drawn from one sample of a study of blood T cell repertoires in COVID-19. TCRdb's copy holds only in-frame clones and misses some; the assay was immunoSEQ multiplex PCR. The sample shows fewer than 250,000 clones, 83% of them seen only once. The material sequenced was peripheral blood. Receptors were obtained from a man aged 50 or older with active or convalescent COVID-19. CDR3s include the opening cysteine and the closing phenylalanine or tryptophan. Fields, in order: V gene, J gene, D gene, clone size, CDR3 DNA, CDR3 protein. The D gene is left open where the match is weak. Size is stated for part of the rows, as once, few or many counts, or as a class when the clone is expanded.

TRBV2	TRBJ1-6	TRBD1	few	TGTGCCAGCAGAACAGGGGGTTCACCCCTCCACTTT	CASRTGGSPLHF
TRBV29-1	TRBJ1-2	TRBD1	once	TGCAGCGTTCCAAAGGGACAGGGCGGCTACACCTTC	CSVPKGQGGYTF
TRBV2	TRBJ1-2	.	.	TGTGCCAGCAGTGCCTCACCCGGGAACGTCTATGGCTACACCTTC	CASSASPGNVYGYTF
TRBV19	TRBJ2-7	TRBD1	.	TGTGCCAGTAGCCCCCCCGGGCAGGGGGCGAGGTACGAGCAGTACTTC	CASSPPGQGARYEQYF
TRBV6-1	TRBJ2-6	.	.	TGTGCCAGCAGTACCCCGGGTGGTGGGGCCAACGTCCTGACTTTC	CASSTPGGGANVLTF
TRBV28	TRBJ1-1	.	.	TGTGCCAGCAGTTTATCTGTAGTTGTGGGTCGAGGCACTGAAGCTTTCTTT	CASSLSVVVGRGTEAFF
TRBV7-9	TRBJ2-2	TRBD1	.	TGTGCCAGCAGCACTGCGGACAGGGGTGGGGCTGCCGGGGAGCTGTTTTTT	CASSTADRGGAAGELFF
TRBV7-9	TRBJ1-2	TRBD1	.	TGTGCCAGCAGCTTGGACAGGGGCTATGGCTACACCTTC	CASSLDRGYGYTF
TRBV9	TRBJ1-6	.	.	TGTGCCAGCAGCGTCGGTTCACCCCTCCACTTT	CASSVGSPLHF
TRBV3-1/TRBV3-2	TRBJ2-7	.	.	TGTGCCAGCAGCGTACAGGGCTACGAGCAGTACTTC	CASSVQGYEQYF
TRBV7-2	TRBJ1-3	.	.	TGTGCCAGCAGCTTAAGTCAGTCCCGGGCTGGAAACACCATATATTTT	CASSLSQSRAGNTIYF
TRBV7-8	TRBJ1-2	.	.	TGTGCCAGCAGCTTACTTCGCGGGGAAACAAACTATGGCTACACCTTC	CASSLLRGETNYGYTF
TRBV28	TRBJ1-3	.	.	TGTGCCAGCACCTCTACAGGTGAAACGCCTGGAAACACCATATATTTT	CASTSTGETPGNTIYF
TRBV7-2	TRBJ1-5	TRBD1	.	TGTGCCAGCAGCCAGGGGCGAGGGGGCGGACAGCCCCAGCATTTT	CASSQGRGGGQPQHF
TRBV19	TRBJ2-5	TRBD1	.	TGTGCCAGTAGTATGCGGACAGGGCACCAAGAGACCCAGTACTTC	CASSMRTGHQETQYF
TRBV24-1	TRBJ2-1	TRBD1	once	TGTGCCACCTCCTCGGGTGGGACAGGGGTGAATGAGCAGTTCTTC	CATSSGGTGVNEQFF
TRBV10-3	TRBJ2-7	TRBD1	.	TGTGCCATCAGTGAGTTTATACAGGGGTACGAGCAGTACTTC	CAISEFIQGYEQYF
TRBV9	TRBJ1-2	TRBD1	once	TGTGCCAGCAGCGTAAGCGGGACAGGGGATGCTCGGACCTTC	CASSVSGTGDARTF
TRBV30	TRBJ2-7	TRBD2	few	TGTGCCTGGAGGGGAAGCGGGATTACCTACGAGCAGTACTTC	CAWRGSGITYEQYF
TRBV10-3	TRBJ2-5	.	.	TGTGCCATCAGGGGGCAACCCCAAGAGACCCAGTACTTC	CAIRGQPQETQYF
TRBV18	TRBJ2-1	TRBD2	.	TGTGCCAGCTCACCCCTAGCGGGAGCAGTGAATGAGCAGTTCTTC	CASSPLAGAVNEQFF
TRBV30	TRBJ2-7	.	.	TGTGCCTGGAGTCCCCTCGCGGGCGAGCAGTACTTC	CAWSPLAGEQYF
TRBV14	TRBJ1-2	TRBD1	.	TGTGCCAGCAGCCAAGATGGGGACAGGGGGCGCCGGCGTGGCTACACCTTC	CASSQDGDRGRRRGYTF
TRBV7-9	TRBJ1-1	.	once	TGTGCCAGCAGCCGCGATGTTGACACTGAAGCTTTCTTT	CASSRDVDTEAFF
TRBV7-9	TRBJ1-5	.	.	TGTGCCAGCAGCTTAGGCGGAGGGGAGCCCCAGCATTTT	CASSLGGGEPQHF
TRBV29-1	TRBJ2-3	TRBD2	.	TGCAGCATCGCCGGGACTAGCGACACAGATACGCAGTATTTT	CSIAGTSDTDTQYF
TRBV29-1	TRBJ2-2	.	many	TGCAGCGTGGCGGGACTCCTGAACACCGGGGAGCTGTTTTTT	CSVAGLLNTGELFF
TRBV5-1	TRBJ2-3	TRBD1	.	TGCGCCAGCAGCGCCGGGACAGCTACAGATACGCAGTATTTT	CASSAGTATDTQYF
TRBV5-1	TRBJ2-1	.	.	TGCGCCAGCAGCTTGATAGGGGGAACCTACAATGAGCAGTTCTTC	CASSLIGGTYNEQFF
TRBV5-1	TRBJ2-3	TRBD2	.	TGCGCCAGCAGCACTAATGGACTAGAGACAGATACGCAGTATTTT	CASSTNGLETDTQYF
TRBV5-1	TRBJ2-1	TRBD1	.	TGCGCCAGCAGCCAGACAGGGGGCAAGTACAATGAGCAGTTCTTC	CASSQTGGKYNEQFF
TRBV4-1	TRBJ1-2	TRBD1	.	TGCGCCAGCAGCCCTGGACAGGGGAGCTATGGCTACACCTTC	CASSPGQGSYGYTF
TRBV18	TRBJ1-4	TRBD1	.	TGTGCCAGCTCACCAGAAAGGACAGGGGGAACAGAAAAACTGTTTTTT	CASSPERTGGTEKLFF